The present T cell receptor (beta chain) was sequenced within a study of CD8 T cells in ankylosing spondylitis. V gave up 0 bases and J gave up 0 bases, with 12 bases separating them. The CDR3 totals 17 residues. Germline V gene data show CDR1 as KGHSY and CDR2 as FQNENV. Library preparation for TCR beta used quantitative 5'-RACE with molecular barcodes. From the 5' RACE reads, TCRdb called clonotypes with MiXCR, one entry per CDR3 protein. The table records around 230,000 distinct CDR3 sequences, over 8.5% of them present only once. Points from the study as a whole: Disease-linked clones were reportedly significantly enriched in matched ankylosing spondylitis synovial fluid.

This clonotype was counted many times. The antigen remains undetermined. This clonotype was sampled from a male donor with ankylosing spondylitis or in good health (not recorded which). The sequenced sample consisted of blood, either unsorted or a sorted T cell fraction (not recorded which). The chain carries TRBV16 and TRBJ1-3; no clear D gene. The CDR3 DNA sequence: TGTGCCAGCAGCCAATCTGGGCAGGCATACTCTGGAAACACCATATATTTT. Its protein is CASSQSGQAYSGNTIYF.